This T cell receptor beta chain was obtained from a study of siplizumab effects on memory and regulatory T cells (dated by TCRdb to the late 2010s). Study-level background: Across 7 to 9 responder-stimulator pairs, mixed lymphocyte reactions were run as pairs, roughly 1 with siplizumab at about 0.95 ug/mL and roughly 1 without drug. The effect of the anti-CD2 antibody siplizumab on alloreactive T-cell subsets was examined in allogeneic mixed lymphocyte reactions constructed from human PBMCs. Findings and caveats that apply to the study as a whole: Because sequences at frequencies below about 10^-5 were poorly captured, only a minor fraction of alloreactive clones could be mapped back to unstimulated subsets. A naive or memory phenotype could not be assigned to roughly 80-97% of proliferating CD4+ or CD8+ clones. The suppressive function of proliferating Tregs from siplizumab cultures was not functionally confirmed. Among mappable alloreactive CD4+ clones, the Treg-derived fraction averaged nearly 70% with siplizumab versus around 25% in control reactions. Unstimulated naive T cells appeared more diverse than memory T cells, and naive cells seemed to contribute substantially to the alloresponse. The cumulative frequency of alloreactive sequences that could be traced back to unstimulated CD4+ memory T cells was significantly reduced by siplizumab.

The protocol used for the library was the immunoSEQ multiplex PCR assay. Some 100,000 TCR templates per sample were assayed by the deep sequencing platform. Genomic DNA extracted from sorted T cells was used for TCRbeta CDR3 sequencing. In the authors' own workflow: The R programming language was used for clonal analysis of TCRbeta CDR3 data. Alloreactive CD4+ and CD8+ clones were defined by comparing unstimulated samples with post-reaction CFSE-low samples. Regulatory or non-regulatory origin of alloreactive CD4+ clones was assigned by matching sequences to the sorted unstimulated Treg and non-Treg repertoires. TCRdb took this table from immuneACCESS and kept in-frame rearrangements with V and J called. Such tables lack part of the clones; where checked against another copy, unresolved V genes explain under half of the gap, and the rest is unexplained. That table supplies the V and J calls and clone size; D and trimming were determined from the DNA. The sample table contains 9,500 to 15,000 clones; only one count was recorded for around half of them. The top ten clones comprise approximately 40% of the sample.

Ends trimmed: V by 1 base, J by 4 bases; bases unmatched to a gene: 1. CDR3 length: 13 amino acids, cysteine to phenylalanine. Only the CDR3 DNA is retained, 39 bases long and in frame from the first base. The germline V gene supplies CDR1 SGHVS and CDR2 FNYEAQ. As regards this clone: Its antigen target is currently unknown. Per-base quality was not reported, and no clone a single base away is much larger than it. At the DNA level, this CDR3 is encoded by other sequences in the same sample as well.

Cells from the mixed lymphocyte reactions were cocultured for about six days at 37 degrees C. Responder PBMCs were labelled with CFSE, stimulator PBMCs were labelled with Violet Dye, and the two were mixed at a 1:1 ratio. Sorted unstimulated T cells and proliferating T cells recovered from mixed lymphocyte reactions underwent TCRbeta CDR3 sequencing. Fresh whole blood from about 10 HLA-typed healthy donors served as the source for isolating PBMCs. After the mixed lymphocyte reaction, proliferating CFSE-low responder T cells were FACS-sorted for TCR sequencing. The sequencing sample was made of CFSE-low (dividing) CD8+ T cells sorted from an allogeneic mixed lymphocyte reaction. The receptor was derived from a human donor in good health; the cells came from an allogeneic mixed lymphocyte reaction. Some clones in this sample may be carry-over from other donors' samples. This chain joins TRBV7-6 to TRBJ2-7; TRBD1 fits 7 bases in the junction. The CDR3 corresponds to CASSLGDSYEQYF. The nucleotide sequence is given as TGTGCCAGCAGCTTAGGGGACAGTTACGAGCAGTACTTC.